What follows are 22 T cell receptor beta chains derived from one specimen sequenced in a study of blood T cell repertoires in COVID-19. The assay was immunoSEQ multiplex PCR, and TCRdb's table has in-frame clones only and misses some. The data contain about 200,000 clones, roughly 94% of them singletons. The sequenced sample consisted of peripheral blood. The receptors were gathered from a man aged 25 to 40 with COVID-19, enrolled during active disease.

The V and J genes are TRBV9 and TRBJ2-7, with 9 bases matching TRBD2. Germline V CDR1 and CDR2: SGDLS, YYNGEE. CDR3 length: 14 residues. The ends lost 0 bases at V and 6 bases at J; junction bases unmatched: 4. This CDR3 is CASSVAPAGGEQYF. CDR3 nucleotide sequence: TGTGCCAGCAGCGTAGCTCCAGCGGGGGGCGAGCAGTACTTC.

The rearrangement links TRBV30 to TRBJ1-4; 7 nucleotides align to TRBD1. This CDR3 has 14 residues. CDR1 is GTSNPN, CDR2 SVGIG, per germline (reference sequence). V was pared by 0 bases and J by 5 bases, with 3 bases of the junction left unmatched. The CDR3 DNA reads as TGTGCCTGGAGTGTGCAGGGGGTAAATGAAAAACTGTTTTTT. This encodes CAWSVQGVNEKLFF.

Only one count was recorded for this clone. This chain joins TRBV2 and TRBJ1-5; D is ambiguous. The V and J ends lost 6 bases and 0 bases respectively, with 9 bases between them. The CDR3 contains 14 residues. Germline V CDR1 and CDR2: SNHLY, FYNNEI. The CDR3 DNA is TGTGCCAGCAGAAAACAGAGTAGCAATCAGCCCCAGCATTTT. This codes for CASRKQSSNQPQHF.

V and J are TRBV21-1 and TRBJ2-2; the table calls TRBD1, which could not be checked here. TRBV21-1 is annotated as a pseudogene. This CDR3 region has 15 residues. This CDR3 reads CASSLQGWGTGELFF. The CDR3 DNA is TGTGCCAGCAGCCTACAGGGTTGGGGCACCGGGGAGCTGTTTTTT.

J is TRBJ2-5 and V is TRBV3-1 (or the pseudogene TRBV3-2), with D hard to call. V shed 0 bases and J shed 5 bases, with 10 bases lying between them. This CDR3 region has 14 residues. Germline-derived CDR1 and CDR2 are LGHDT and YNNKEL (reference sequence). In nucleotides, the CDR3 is TGTGCCAGCAGCCAAGATACGGGTGGGGAGACCCAGTACTTC. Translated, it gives CASSQDTGGETQYF.

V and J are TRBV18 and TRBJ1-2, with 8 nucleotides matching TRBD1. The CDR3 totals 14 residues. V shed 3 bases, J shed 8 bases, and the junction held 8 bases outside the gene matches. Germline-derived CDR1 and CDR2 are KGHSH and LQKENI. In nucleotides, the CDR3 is TGTGCCAGCTCACCTATCCAGGGGGCTAAGGGCTACACCTTC. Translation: CASSPIQGAKGYTF. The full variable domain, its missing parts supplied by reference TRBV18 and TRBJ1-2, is NAGVMQNPRHLVRRRGQEARLRCSPMKGHSHVYWYRQLPEEGLKFMVYLQKENIIDESGMPKERFSAEFPKEGPSILRIQQVVRGDSAAYFCASSPIQGAKGYTFGSGTRLTVV.

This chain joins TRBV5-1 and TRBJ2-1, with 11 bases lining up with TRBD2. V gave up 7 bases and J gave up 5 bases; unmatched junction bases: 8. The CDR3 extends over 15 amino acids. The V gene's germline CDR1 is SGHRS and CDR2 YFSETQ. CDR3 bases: TGCGCCAGCGGCGTAGCGGGGGGGCGAGACAATGAGCAGTTCTTC. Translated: CASGVAGGRDNEQFF.

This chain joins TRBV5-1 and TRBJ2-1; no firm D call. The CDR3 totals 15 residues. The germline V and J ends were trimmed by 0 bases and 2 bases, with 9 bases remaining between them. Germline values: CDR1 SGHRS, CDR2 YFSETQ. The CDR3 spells CASSLAGKPYNEQFF. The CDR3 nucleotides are TGCGCCAGCAGCTTGGCGGGTAAACCCTACAATGAGCAGTTCTTC.

The CDR3 region has the DNA TGCAGCGTCACCGGCCCGCAGGCCTACGAGCAGTACTTC. It translates to CSVTGPQAYEQYF. V gene TRBV29-1 combines with J gene TRBJ2-7; D is ambiguous. V lost 6 bases and J lost 2, with 14 bases in between. Germline V gene data show CDR1 as SQVTM and CDR2 as ANQGSEA. The CDR3 runs to 13 residues.

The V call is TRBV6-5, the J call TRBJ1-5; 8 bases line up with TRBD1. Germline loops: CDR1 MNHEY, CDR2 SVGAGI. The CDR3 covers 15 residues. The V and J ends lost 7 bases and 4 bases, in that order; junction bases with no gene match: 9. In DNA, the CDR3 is TGTGCCAGCACCTCAGCAGGGGGCTTGAATCAGCCCCAGCATTTT. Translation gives CASTSAGGLNQPQHF.

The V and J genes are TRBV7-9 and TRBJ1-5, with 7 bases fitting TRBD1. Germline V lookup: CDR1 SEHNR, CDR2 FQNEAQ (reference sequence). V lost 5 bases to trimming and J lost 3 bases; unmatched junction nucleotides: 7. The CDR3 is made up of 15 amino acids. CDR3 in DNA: TGTGCCAGCAGCCCTTTAGGACAGGACAATCAGCCCCAGCATTTT. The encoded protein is CASSPLGQDNQPQHF. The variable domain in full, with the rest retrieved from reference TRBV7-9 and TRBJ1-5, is DTGVSQNPRHKITKRGQNVTFRCDPISEHNRLYWYRQTLGQGPEFLTYFQNEAQLEKSRLLSDRFSAERPKGSFSTLEIQRTEQGDSAMYLCASSPLGQDNQPQHFGDGTRLSIL.

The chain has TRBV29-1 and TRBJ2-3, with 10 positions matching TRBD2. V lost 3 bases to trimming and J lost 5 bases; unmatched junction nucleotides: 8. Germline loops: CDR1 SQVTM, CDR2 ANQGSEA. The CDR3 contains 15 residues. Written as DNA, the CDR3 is TGCAGCGTTGACTCCATAGCGGGGGGAAAAGATACGCAGTATTTT. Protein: CSVDSIAGGKDTQYF.

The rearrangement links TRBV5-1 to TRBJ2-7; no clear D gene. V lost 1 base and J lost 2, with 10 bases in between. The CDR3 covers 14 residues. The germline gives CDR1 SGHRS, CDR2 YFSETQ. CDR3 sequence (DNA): TGCGCCAGCAGCTTGCCGGGTACAACCTACGAGCAGTACTTC. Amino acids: CASSLPGTTYEQYF.

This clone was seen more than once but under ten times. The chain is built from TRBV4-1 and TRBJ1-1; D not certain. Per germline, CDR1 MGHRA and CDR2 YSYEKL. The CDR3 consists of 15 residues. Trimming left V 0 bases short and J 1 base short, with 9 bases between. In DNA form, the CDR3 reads TGCGCCAGCAGCCAAGATCTAACGCCGAACACTGAAGCTTTCTTT. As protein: CASSQDLTPNTEAFF.

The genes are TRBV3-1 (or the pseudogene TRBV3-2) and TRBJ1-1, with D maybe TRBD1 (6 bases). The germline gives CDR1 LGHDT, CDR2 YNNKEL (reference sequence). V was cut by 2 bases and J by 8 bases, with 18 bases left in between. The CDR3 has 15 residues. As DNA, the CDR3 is TGTGCCAGCAGCCAAACGCAGACAGGACCGAAGGAAGCTTTCTTT. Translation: CASSQTQTGPKEAFF.

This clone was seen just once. The CDR3 loop is CASSLDRGSYEQYF. The CDR3, as DNA: TGTGCCAGCAGTTTGGACAGGGGGTCCTACGAGCAGTACTTC. The chain links TRBV6-5 to TRBJ2-7, with 10 bases aligning to TRBD1. J lost 1 base, V lost 4 bases, and 1 base had no gene match. The CDR3 extends over 14 amino acids. Germline values: CDR1 MNHEY, CDR2 SVGAGI.

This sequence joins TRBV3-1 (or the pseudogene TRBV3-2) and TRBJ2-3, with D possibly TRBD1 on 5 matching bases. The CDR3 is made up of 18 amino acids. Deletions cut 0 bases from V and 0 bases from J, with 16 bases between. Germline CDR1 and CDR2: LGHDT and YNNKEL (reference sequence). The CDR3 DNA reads TGTGCCAGCAGCCAAGATACGCCCTTGACAGCTAGCACAGATACGCAGTATTTT. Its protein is CASSQDTPLTASTDTQYF.

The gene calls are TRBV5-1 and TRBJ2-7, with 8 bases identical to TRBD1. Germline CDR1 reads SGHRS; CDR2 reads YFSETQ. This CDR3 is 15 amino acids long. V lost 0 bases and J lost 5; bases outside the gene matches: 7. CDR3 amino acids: CASSLVVTGDHEQYF. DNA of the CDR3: TGCGCCAGCAGCTTGGTCGTGACAGGGGACCACGAGCAGTACTTC.

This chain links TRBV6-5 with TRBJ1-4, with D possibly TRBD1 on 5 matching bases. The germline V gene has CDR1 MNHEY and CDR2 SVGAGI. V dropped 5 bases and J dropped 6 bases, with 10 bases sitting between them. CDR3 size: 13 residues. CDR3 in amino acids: CASSRTIDEKLFF. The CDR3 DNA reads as TGTGCCAGCAGTCGGACAATTGATGAAAAACTGTTTTTT.

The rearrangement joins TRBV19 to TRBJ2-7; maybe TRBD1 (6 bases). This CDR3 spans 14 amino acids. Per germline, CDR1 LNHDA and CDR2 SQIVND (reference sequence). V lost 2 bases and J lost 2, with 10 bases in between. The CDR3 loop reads CASSIYGTTYEQYF. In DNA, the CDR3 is TGTGCCAGTAGTATATACGGGACAACCTACGAGCAGTACTTC.

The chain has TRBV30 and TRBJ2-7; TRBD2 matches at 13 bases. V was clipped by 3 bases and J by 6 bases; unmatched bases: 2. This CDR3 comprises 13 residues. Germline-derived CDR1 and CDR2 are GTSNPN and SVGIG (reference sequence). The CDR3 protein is CAWRLAGGLEQYF. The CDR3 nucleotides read TGTGCCTGGAGACTAGCGGGGGGGCTCGAGCAGTACTTC.

The CDR3 loop is CASSQGTHGYTF. In DNA, the CDR3 is TGCGCCAGCAGCCAAGGGACACATGGCTACACCTTC. The chain is built from TRBV4-1 and TRBJ1-2, with D perhaps TRBD1 (5 bases). The germline V gene has CDR1 MGHRA and CDR2 YSYEKL. The V end lost 1 base, the J end lost 6 bases, and 6 bases lay between the germline ends. The CDR3 is 12 residues long.